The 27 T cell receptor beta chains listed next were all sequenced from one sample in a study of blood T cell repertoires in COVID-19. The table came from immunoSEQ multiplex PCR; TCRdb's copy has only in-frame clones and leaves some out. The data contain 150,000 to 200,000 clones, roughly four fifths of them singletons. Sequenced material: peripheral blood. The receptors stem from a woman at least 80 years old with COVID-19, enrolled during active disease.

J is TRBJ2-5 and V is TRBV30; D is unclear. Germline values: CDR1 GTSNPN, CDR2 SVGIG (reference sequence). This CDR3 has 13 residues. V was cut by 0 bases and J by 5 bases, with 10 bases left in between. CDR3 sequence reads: CAWSVGRSETQYF. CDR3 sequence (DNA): TGTGCCTGGAGTGTAGGCAGGTCTGAGACCCAGTACTTC.

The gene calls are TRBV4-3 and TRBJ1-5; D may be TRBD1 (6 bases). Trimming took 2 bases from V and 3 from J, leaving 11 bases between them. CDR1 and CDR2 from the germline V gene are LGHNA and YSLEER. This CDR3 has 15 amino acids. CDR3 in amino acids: CASSQNRAPNQPQHF. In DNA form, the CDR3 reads TGCGCCAGCAGCCAAAACAGGGCCCCCAATCAGCCCCAGCATTTT.

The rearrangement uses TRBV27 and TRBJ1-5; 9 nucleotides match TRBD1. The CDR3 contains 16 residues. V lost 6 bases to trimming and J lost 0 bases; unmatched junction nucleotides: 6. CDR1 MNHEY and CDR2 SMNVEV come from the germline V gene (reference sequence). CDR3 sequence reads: CASRAWTGDSNQPQHF. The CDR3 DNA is TGTGCCAGCAGGGCATGGACAGGGGATAGCAATCAGCCCCAGCATTTT.

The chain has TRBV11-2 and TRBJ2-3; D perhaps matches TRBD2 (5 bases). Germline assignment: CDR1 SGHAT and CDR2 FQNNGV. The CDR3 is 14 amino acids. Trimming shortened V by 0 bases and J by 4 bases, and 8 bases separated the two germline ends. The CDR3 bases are TGTGCCAGCAGCTTAGACGGGAAGGCAGATACGCAGTATTTT. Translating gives CASSLDGKADTQYF.

The DNA for the CDR3 is TGTGCCAGCAGCTTAGCTGGGACAGGGCGTTACAATGAGCAGTTCTTC. Amino acid sequence: CASSLAGTGRYNEQFF. The chain joins TRBV7-9 to TRBJ2-1; 9 bases fit TRBD1. The length of the CDR3 is 16 residues. With V trimmed by 0 bases and J by 4 bases, 4 bases remained unmatched. The germline gives CDR1 SEHNR, CDR2 FQNEAQ (reference sequence).

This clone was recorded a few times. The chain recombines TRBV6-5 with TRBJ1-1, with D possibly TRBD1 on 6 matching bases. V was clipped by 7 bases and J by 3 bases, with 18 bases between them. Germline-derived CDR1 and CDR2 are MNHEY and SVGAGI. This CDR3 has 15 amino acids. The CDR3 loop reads CASIPSQGFHTEAFF. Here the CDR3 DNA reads TGTGCCAGCATTCCGTCTCAGGGGTTTCACACTGAAGCTTTCTTT.

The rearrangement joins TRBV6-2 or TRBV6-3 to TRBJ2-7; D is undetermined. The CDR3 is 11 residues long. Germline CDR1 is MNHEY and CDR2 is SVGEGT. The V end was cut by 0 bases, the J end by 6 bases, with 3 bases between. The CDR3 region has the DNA TGTGCCAGCAGTTACTCCAGCGAGCAGTACTTC. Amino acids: CASSYSSEQYF.

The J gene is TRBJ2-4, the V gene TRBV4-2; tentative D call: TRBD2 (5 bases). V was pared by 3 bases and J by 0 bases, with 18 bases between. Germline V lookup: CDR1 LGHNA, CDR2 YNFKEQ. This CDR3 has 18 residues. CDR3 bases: TGTGCCAGCAGCCAGTGGACCGGAGCGGCGACAGCCAAAAACATTCAGTACTTC. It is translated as CASSQWTGAATAKNIQYF.

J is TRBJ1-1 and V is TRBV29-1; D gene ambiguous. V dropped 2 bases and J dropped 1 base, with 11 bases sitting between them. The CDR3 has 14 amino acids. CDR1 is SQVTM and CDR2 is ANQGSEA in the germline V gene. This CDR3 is CSVERVAGNTEAFF. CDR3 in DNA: TGCAGCGTTGAACGCGTGGCAGGGAACACTGAAGCTTTCTTT.

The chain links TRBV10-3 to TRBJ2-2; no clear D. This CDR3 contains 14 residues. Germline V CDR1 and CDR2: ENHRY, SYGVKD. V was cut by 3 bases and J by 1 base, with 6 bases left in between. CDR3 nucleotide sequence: TGTGCCATCAGTGATTGGCAGAACACCGGGGAGCTGTTTTTT. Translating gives CAISDWQNTGELFF.

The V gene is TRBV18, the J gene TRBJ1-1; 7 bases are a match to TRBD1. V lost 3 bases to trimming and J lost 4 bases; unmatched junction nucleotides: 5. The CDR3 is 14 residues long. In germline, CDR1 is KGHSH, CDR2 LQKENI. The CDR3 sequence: CASSPNRGFTEAFF. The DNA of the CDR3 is TGTGCCAGCTCACCGAACAGGGGTTTCACTGAAGCTTTCTTT. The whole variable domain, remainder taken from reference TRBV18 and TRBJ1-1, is NAGVMQNPRHLVRRRGQEARLRCSPMKGHSHVYWYRQLPEEGLKFMVYLQKENIIDESGMPKERFSAEFPKEGPSILRIQQVVRGDSAAYFCASSPNRGFTEAFFGQGTRLTVV.

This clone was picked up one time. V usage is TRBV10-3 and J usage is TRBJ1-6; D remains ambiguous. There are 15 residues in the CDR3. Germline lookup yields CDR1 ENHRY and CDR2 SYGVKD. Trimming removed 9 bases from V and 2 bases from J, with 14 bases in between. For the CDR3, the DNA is TGTGCCATTACCCCGAACGGGGCCTATAATTCACCCCTCCACTTT. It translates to CAITPNGAYNSPLHF.

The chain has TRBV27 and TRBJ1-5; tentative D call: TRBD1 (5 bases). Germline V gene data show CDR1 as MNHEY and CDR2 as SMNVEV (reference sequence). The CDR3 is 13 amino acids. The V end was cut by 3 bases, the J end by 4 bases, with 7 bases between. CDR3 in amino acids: CASSLAGNQPQHF. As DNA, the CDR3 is TGTGCCAGCAGTTTGGCAGGGAATCAGCCCCAGCATTTT.

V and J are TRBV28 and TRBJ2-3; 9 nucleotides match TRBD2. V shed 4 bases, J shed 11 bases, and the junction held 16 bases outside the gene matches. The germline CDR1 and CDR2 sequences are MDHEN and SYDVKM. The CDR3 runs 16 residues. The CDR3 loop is CASSSPGTSWVSGQYF. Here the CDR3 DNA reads TGTGCCAGCAGTTCGCCCGGGACTAGCTGGGTCTCGGGGCAGTATTTT.

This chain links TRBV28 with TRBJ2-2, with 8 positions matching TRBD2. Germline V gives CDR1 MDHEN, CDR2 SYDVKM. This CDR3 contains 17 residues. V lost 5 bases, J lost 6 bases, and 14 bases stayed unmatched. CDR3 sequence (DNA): TGTGCCAGCAGTCGACTCGGAGCGGGAGATGGTTCCGGGGAGCTGTTTTTT. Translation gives CASSRLGAGDGSGELFF.

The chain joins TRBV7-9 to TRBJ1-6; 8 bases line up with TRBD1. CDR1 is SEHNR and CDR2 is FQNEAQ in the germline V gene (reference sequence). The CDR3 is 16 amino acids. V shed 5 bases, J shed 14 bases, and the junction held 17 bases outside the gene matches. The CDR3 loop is CASSTLDRARLLTLHF. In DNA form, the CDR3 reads TGTGCCAGCAGCACTTTGGACAGGGCCCGGCTTTTGACCCTCCACTTT.

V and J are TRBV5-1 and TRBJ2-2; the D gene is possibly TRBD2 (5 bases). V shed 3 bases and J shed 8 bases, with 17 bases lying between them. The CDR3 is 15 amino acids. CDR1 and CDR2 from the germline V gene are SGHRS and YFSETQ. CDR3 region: CASSSAVLLGGELFF. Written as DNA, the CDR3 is TGCGCCAGCAGCTCAGCGGTCCTCCTAGGGGGGGAGCTGTTTTTT.

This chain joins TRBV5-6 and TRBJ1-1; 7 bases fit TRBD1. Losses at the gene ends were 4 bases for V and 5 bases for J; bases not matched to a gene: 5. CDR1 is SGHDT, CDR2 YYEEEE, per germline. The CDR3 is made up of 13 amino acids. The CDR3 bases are TGTGCCAGCAGCCTAACAGGGGAAACTGAAGCTTTCTTT. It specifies CASSLTGETEAFF.

The CDR3 DNA follows: TGCGCCAGCAGTGGCGGGGGCACTGAAGCTTTCTTT. Translated, it gives CASSGGGTEAFF. This chain uses TRBV5-1 with TRBJ1-1, with D possibly matching TRBD1 (5 bases). The CDR3 covers 12 residues. The V and J ends lost 5 bases and 4 bases respectively, with 9 bases between them. The germline gives CDR1 SGHRS, CDR2 YFSETQ.

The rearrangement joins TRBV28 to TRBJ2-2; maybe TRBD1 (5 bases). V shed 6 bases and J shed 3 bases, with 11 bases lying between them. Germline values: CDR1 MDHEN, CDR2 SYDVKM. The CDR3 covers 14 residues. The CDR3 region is CASRPQGYTGELFF. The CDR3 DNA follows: TGTGCCAGCAGGCCCCAGGGATACACCGGGGAGCTGTTTTTT.

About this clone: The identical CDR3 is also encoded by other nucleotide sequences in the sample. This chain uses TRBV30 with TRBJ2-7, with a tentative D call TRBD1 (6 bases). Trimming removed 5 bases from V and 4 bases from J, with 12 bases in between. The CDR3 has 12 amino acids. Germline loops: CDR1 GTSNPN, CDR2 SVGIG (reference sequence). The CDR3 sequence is CAWSQGTYEQYF. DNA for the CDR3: TGTGCCTGGTCCCAGGGGACGTACGAGCAGTACTTC.

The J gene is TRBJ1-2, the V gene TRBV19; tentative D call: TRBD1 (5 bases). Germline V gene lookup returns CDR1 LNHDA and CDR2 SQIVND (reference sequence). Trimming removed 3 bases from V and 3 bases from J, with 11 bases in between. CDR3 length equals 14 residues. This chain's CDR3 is CASSIPGIDYGYTF. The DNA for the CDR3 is TGTGCCAGTAGTATCCCAGGGATCGACTATGGCTACACCTTC.

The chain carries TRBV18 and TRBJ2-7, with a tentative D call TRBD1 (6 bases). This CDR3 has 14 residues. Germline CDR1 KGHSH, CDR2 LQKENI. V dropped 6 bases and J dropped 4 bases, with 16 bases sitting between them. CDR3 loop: CASSAGAQGYEQYF. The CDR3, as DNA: TGTGCCAGCTCGGCCGGGGCGCAGGGGTACGAGCAGTACTTC.

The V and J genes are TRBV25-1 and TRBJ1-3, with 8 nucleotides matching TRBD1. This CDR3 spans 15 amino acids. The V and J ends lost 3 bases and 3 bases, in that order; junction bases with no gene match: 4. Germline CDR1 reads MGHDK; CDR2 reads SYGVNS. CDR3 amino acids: CASSDRTGIGNTIYF. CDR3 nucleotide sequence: TGTGCCAGCAGTGACAGGACAGGGATTGGAAACACCATATATTTT.

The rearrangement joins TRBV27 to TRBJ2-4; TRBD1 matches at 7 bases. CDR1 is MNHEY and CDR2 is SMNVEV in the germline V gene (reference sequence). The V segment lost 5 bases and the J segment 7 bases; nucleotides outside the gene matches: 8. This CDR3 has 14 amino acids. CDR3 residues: CASSLRQGSNIQYF. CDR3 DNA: TGTGCCAGCAGTCTTCGACAGGGAAGTAACATTCAGTACTTC.

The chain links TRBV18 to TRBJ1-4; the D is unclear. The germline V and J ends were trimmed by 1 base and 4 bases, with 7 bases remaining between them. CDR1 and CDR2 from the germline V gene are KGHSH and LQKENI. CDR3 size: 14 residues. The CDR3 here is CASSPRAINEKLFF. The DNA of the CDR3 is TGTGCCAGCTCACCACGGGCGATTAATGAAAAACTGTTTTTT.

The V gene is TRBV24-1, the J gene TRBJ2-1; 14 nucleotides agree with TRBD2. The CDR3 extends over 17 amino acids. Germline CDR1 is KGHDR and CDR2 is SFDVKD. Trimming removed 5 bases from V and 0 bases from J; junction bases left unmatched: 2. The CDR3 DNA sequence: TGTGCCACCAGTGGTGGGACTAGCGGGAGCTCCTACAATGAGCAGTTCTTC. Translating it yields CATSGGTSGSSYNEQFF.